This T cell receptor (beta chain) was retrieved from a study of blood T cell repertoires in COVID-19. Original handling: Nucleated cell number was recorded as an estimate derived from reference gene primer amplification. Produced via immunoSEQ multiplex PCR; TCRdb's table is partial and in-frame only. Clone size and V and J calls were adopted from that table, with D and trimming inferred from the DNA. Of nearly 350,000 clones in the sample, roughly 90% were seen once. Germline CDR1 and CDR2: MNHEY and SMNVEV (reference sequence). V lost 4 bases to trimming and J lost 9 bases, with 13 bases between them. This CDR3 is 13 amino acids long.

The sequencing input was peripheral blood. V gene TRBV27 combines with J gene TRBJ2-1, with D possibly being TRBD2 (5 bases). The receptor comes from a woman in her seventies with COVID-19, enrolled during active disease. The CDR3 loop is CASSSRGQVEQFF. Here the CDR3 DNA reads TGTGCCAGCAGTTCTCGAGGGCAGGTTGAGCAGTTCTTC.